This T cell receptor beta chain was identified in a study of Ad26.COV2.S vaccination and SARS-CoV-2 variants. Study background: Of the COV1001 trial arms, the Ad26.COV2.S arm included the donor. Study results and caveats: Among vaccine recipients, spike-specific TCR breadth exceeded that of placebo recipients.

Clones were sequenced by immunoSEQ multiplex PCR, and TCRdb holds only the in-frame ones, with some missing. The table includes hundreds of thousands of clones, 89% detected once. Treatment in this sample: about 20 received Ad26.COV2.S at low or high dose, single or two shots; a few received placebo; per-sample allocation not given. Sample collection was performed on day 63 after the first vaccine or placebo injection. Expression of Wuhan-strain SARS-CoV-2 spike came from the Ad26 vector that formed the vaccine. Concerning this clone itself: No antigen is known for it.

This material consisted of peripheral blood, taken in a trial of Ad26.COV2.S vaccine versus placebo. The sequence derives from a person aged 18-60 years who received the Ad26.COV2.S COVID-19 vaccine or a placebo.

The CDR3 coding sequence is TGCGCCAGCAGCTTGGAGTATGACAGCCGCACAGATACGCAGTATTTT. Amino acid sequence: CASSLEYDSRTDTQYF. The rearrangement links TRBV5-1 to TRBJ2-3; maybe TRBD1 (5 bases). In germline, CDR1 is SGHRS, CDR2 YFSETQ. V lost 0 bases, J lost 1 base, and 12 bases lay in between. This CDR3 comprises 16 residues. The whole variable domain, remainder taken from reference TRBV5-1 and TRBJ2-3, is KAGVTQTPRYLIKTRGQQVTLSCSPISGHRSVSWYQQTPGQGLQFLFEYFSETQRNKGNFPGRFSGRQFSNSRSEMNVSTLELGDSALYLCASSLEYDSRTDTQYFGPGTRLTVL.